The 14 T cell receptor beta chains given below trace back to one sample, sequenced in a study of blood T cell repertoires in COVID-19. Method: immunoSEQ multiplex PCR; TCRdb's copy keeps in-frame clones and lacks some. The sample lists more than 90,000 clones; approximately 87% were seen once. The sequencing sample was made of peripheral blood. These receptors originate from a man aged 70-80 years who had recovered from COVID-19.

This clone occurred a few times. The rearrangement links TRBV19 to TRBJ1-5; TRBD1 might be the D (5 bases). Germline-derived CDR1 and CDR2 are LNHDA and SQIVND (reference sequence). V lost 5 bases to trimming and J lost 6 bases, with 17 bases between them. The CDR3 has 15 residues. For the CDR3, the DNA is TGTGCCAGTAGTGTCAGTTGGGGCACTTTTCAGCCCCAGCATTTT. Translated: CASSVSWGTFQPQHF.

CDR3 DNA: TGCGCCAGCAGCTTGGCTACGATACAGGGTGCCGAGCAGTACTTC. Its protein is CASSLATIQGAEQYF. The rearrangement joins TRBV5-1 to TRBJ2-7; maybe TRBD1 (6 bases). The germline V gene encodes CDR1 SGHRS and CDR2 YFSETQ. V was clipped by 0 bases and J by 6 bases, with 16 bases between them. The CDR3 runs to 15 residues.

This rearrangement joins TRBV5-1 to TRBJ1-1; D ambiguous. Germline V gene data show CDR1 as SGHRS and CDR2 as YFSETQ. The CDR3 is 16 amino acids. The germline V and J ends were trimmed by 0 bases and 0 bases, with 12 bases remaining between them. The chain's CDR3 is CASSLAFGIMNTEAFF. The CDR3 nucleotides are TGCGCCAGCAGCTTGGCCTTTGGCATAATGAACACTGAAGCTTTCTTT.

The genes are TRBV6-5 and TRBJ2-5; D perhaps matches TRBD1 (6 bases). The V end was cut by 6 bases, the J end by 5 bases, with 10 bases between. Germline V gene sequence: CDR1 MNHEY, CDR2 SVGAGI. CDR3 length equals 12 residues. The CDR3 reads CASRQGTETQYF. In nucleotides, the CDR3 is TGTGCCAGCAGGCAGGGGACGGAGACCCAGTACTTC.

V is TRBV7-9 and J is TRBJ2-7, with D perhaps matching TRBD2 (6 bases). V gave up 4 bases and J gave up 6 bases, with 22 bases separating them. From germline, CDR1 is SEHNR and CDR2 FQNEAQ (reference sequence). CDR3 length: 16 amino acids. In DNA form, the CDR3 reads TGTGCCAGCAGCTCCCTGGGCGGGACGCCTAGATCCGAGCAGTACTTC. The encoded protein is CASSSLGGTPRSEQYF. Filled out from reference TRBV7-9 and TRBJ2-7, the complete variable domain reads DTGVSQNPRHKITKRGQNVTFRCDPISEHNRLYWYRQTLGQGPEFLTYFQNEAQLEKSRLLSDRFSAERPKGSFSTLEIQRTEQGDSAMYLCASSSLGGTPRSEQYFGPGTRLTVT.

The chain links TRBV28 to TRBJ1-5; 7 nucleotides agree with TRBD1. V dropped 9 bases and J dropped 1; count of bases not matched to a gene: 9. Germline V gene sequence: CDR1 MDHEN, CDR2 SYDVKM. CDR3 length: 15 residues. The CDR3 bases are TGTGCCAGTTTAACAGGGGATTTCAGCAATCAGCCCCAGCATTTT. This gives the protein CASLTGDFSNQPQHF.

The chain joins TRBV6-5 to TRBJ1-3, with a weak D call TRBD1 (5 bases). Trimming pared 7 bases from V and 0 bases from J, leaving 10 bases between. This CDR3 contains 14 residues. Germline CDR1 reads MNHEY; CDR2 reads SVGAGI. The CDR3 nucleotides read TGTGCCAGCACTAGGACACACTCTGGAAACACCATATATTTT. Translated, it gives CASTRTHSGNTIYF.

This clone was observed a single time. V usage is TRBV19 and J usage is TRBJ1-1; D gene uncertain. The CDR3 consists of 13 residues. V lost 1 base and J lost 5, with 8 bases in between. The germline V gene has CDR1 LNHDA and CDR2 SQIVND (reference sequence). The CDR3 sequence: CASSIGSWTEAFF. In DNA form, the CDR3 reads TGTGCCAGTAGTATAGGCAGTTGGACTGAAGCTTTCTTT.

The CDR3 coding sequence is TGTGCCAGTAGTATTACGCTAGCGGGACCCGGGGAGCTGTTTTTT. It yields the protein CASSITLAGPGELFF. V usage is TRBV19 and J usage is TRBJ2-2, with 9 bases lining up with TRBD2. Germline CDR1 LNHDA, CDR2 SQIVND (reference sequence). The CDR3 runs 15 residues. J gave up 6 bases and V 3 bases, and 5 bases lay outside the gene matches.

The CDR3 DNA follows: TGTGCCAGCACCTACGACAGGGGGCTCGGGGCCAACGTCCTGACTTTC. It is translated as CASTYDRGLGANVLTF. The chain has TRBV11-3 and TRBJ2-6; 10 bases map to TRBD1. The CDR3 totals 16 residues. CDR1 and CDR2 (germline): SGHNT, YENEEA. Losses at the gene ends were 7 bases for V and 4 bases for J; bases not matched to a gene: 7.

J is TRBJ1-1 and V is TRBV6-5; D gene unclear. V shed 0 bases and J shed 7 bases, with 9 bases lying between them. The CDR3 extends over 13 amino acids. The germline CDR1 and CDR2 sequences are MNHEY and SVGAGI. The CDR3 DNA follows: TGTGCCAGCAGTTACTCGATCGGGGTTGAAGCTTTCTTT. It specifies CASSYSIGVEAFF.

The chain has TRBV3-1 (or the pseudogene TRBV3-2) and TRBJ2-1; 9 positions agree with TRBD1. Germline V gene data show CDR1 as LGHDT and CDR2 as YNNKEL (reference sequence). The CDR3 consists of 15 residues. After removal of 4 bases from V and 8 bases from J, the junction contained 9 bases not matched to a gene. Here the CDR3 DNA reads TGTGCCAGCAGCCCCCGGGACAGGGATATCGATGAGCAGTTCTTC. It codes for CASSPRDRDIDEQFF.

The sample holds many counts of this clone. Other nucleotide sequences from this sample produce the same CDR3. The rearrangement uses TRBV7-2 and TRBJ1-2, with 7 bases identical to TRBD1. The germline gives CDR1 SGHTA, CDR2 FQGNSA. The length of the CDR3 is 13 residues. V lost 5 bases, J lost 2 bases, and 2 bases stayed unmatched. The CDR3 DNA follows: TGTGCCAGCAGCCCGGACAGGAACTATGGCTACACCTTC. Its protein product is CASSPDRNYGYTF.

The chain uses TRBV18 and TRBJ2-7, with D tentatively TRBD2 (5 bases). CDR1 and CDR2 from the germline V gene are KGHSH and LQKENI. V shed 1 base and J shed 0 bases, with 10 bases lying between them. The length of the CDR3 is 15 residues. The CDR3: CASSPHPGSSYEQYF. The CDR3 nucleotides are TGTGCCAGCTCACCACACCCGGGAAGCTCCTACGAGCAGTACTTC.